This section outlines one TCR beta chain sequence together with its context. Its antigen remains unidentified. The data were taken from a study of early T cells in non-severe SARS-CoV-2 infection. The study's findings and limits: VDJdb matching favored anti-spike CD8 responses, missing private and CD4 specificities.

V lost 4 bases and J lost 7, with 14 bases in between. Looked up from germline, CDR1 is SQVTM and CDR2 is ANQGSEA. CDR3 length: 13 amino acids. In the library, individual cDNA molecules carried attached unique molecular identifiers. Each CDR3 protein is one row after TCRdb ran MiXCR on the 5' RACE reads. The sample consists of tens of thousands of distinct CDR3 sequences, 6.6% of them appearing once. The TCR was taken from an adult who was a healthcare worker with PCR-confirmed SARS-CoV-2 infection or an uninfected control (not recorded which). V is TRBV29-1 and J is TRBJ2-4, with D hard to call. The sequences come from whole blood, collected at baseline. The DNA of the CDR3 is TGCAGCGTTGTGGAAAGGGCCTGGAACATTCAGTACTTC. Its translation is CSVVERAWNIQYF.